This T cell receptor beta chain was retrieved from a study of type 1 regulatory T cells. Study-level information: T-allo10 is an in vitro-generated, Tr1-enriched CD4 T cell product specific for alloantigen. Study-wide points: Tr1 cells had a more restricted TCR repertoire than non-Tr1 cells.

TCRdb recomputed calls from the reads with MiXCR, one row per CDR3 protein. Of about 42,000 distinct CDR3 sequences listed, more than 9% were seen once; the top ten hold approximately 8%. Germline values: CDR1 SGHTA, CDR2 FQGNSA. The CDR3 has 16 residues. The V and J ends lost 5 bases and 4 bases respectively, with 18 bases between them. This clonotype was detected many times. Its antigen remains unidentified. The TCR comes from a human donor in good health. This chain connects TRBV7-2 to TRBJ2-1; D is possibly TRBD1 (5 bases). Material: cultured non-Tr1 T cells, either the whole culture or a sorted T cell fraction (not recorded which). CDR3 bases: TGTGCCAGCAGCCAATCGGCAGGGAAATTATACAATGAGCAGTTCTTC. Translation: CASSQSAGKLYNEQFF.